These 17 T cell receptor beta chains originate from one sample sequenced in a study of cytomegalovirus exposure and HLA in healthy donors. The data were produced by immunoSEQ multiplex PCR, yet TCRdb's version contains in-frame clones alone and is incomplete. The sample records approximately 230,000 clones, about 90% being singletons. The sample was PBMCs. The source of these receptors is a man between 18 and 35 years old in good health and CMV-seropositive.

The chain is built from TRBV2 and TRBJ1-5; unclear D gene. Deletions cut 0 bases from V and 3 bases from J, with 9 bases between. Per germline, CDR1 SNHLY and CDR2 FYNNEI. This CDR3 contains 15 residues. CDR3 amino acids: CASSEATSSNQPQHF. The CDR3 coding sequence is TGTGCCAGCAGTGAAGCCACCAGCTCCAATCAGCCCCAGCATTTT.

The rearrangement links TRBV6-5 to TRBJ2-7; 9 positions agree with TRBD1. The length of the CDR3 is 14 residues. J gave up 7 bases and V 6 bases, and 10 bases lay outside the gene matches. CDR1 MNHEY and CDR2 SVGAGI come from the germline V gene. DNA of the CDR3: TGTGCCAGCAGCACCGGGACAGGGTCTGGTGAGCAGTACTTC. Translated, it gives CASSTGTGSGEQYF.

A word on this clone: Other DNA sequences of this sample code for an identical CDR3. This sequence joins TRBV27 and TRBJ1-1; D gene ambiguous. The CDR3 is 13 amino acids. The V gene's germline CDR1 is MNHEY and CDR2 SMNVEV (reference sequence). The ends were cut back, 3 bases at V and 0 bases at J, with 5 bases in the middle. The CDR3 DNA reads TGTGCCAGCAGTTTGGTAATGAACACTGAAGCTTTCTTT. This sequence encodes CASSLVMNTEAFF.

The gene calls are TRBV27 and TRBJ2-6; D might be TRBD1 (5 bases). The CDR3 has 17 amino acids. V dropped 2 bases and J dropped 0 bases, with 11 bases sitting between them. Germline lookup yields CDR1 MNHEY and CDR2 SMNVEV (reference sequence). The DNA for the CDR3 is TGTGCCAGCAGTTTAGCAGGGTATCGCTCTGGGGCCAACGTCCTGACTTTC. Translation: CASSLAGYRSGANVLTF.

The CDR3: CATTDYNEQFF. CDR3 bases: TGCGCCACCACAGATTACAATGAGCAGTTCTTC. The V call is TRBV5-1, the J call TRBJ2-1, with D uncertain. The CDR3 is 11 amino acids. V was clipped by 9 bases and J by 4 bases, with 8 bases between them. Looked up from germline, CDR1 is SGHRS and CDR2 is YFSETQ. Combining the CDR3 with reference TRBV5-1 and TRBJ2-1 gives the whole variable domain KAGVTQTPRYLIKTRGQQVTLSCSPISGHRSVSWYQQTPGQGLQFLFEYFSETQRNKGNFPGRFSGRQFSNSRSEMNVSTLELGDSALYLCATTDYNEQFFGPGTRLTVL.

This clone has a single count. The chain recombines TRBV10-3 with TRBJ2-7; TRBD1 matches 7 bases. Germline loops: CDR1 ENHRY, CDR2 SYGVKD. After removal of 11 bases from V and 5 bases from J, the junction contained 15 bases not matched to a gene. The CDR3 covers 14 residues. The CDR3 spells CASTGVDRPHEQYF. In DNA form, the CDR3 reads TGTGCCTCCACAGGGGTGGACAGGCCCCACGAGCAGTACTTC.

CDR3 residues: CASSPARGGSYEQYF. The CDR3 region has the DNA TGTGCCAGTAGTCCCGCCCGTGGGGGGTCCTACGAGCAGTACTTC. The V and J genes are TRBV19 and TRBJ2-7; a possible D gene is TRBD2 (6 bases). Trimming took 5 bases from V and 1 from J, leaving 15 bases between them. The germline V gene has CDR1 LNHDA and CDR2 SQIVND (reference sequence). CDR3 size: 15 residues.

V usage is TRBV29-1 and J usage is TRBJ1-2; no definite D call. The germline V and J ends were trimmed by 7 bases and 0 bases, with 12 bases remaining between them. Germline values: CDR1 SQVTM, CDR2 ANQGSEA. This CDR3 has 13 residues. Here the CDR3 DNA reads TGCAGCGCCTCGGGTCCCGCTAACTATGGCTACACCTTC. This sequence encodes CSASGPANYGYTF. Complete variable domain (other parts from reference TRBV29-1 and TRBJ1-2): SAVISQKPSRDICQRGTSLTIQCQVDSQVTMMFWYRQQPGQSLTLIATANQGSEATYESGFVIDKFPISRPNLTFSTLTVSNMSPEDSSIYLCSASGPANYGYTFGSGTRLTVV.

The rearrangement links TRBV5-1 to TRBJ2-3; possibly TRBD1 for D (6 bases). The V gene's germline CDR1 is SGHRS and CDR2 YFSETQ. The CDR3 is 13 residues long. Trimming cost V 1 base and J 3 bases, with 6 bases left between them. The CDR3 here is CASSLRGTDTQYF. CDR3 DNA sequence: TGCGCCAGCAGCTTGAGGGGGACAGATACGCAGTATTTT.

V is TRBV19 and J is TRBJ2-1, with 10 bases aligning to TRBD2. Germline assignment: CDR1 LNHDA and CDR2 SQIVND (reference sequence). The CDR3 consists of 16 residues. The junction had 8 bases not matched to a gene; V was cut back by 5 bases and J by 4 bases. CDR3 DNA: TGTGCCAGTAGTTCGACTAGCGGGTGGGGGTACAATGAGCAGTTCTTC. Protein product: CASSSTSGWGYNEQFF.

J is TRBJ1-1 and V is TRBV7-8, with D possibly being TRBD1 (6 bases). V lost 1 base to trimming and J lost 4 bases, with 16 bases between them. From germline, CDR1 is SGHVS and CDR2 FQNEAQ. The CDR3 has 16 amino acids. The CDR3 DNA reads TGTGCCAGCAGCTTAGGAAGCAGGGGAATACGCACTGAAGCTTTCTTT. Protein sequence: CASSLGSRGIRTEAFF.

The J gene is TRBJ1-2, the V gene TRBV29-1; unclear D gene. The ends were cut back, 0 bases at V and 5 bases at J, with 7 bases in the middle. This CDR3 is 12 amino acids long. Per germline, CDR1 SQVTM and CDR2 ANQGSEA. CDR3 in amino acids: CSVEDQEYGYTF. CDR3 sequence (DNA): TGCAGCGTTGAAGATCAAGAGTATGGCTACACCTTC. Full variable domain (outside the CDR3, taken from reference TRBV29-1 and TRBJ1-2): SAVISQKPSRDICQRGTSLTIQCQVDSQVTMMFWYRQQPGQSLTLIATANQGSEATYESGFVIDKFPISRPNLTFSTLTVSNMSPEDSSIYLCSVEDQEYGYTFGSGTRLTVV.

The chain joins TRBV2 to TRBJ2-2; D is undetermined. The V gene's germline CDR1 is SNHLY and CDR2 FYNNEI. This CDR3 contains 14 residues. Trimming took 4 bases from V and 2 from J, leaving 8 bases between them. In DNA, the CDR3 is TGTGCCAGCAGTGGCATCGCCAACACCGGGGAGCTGTTTTTT. It translates to CASSGIANTGELFF. The full variable domain, in which reference TRBV2 and TRBJ2-2 provide the parts outside the CDR3, is EPEVTQTPSHQVTQMGQEVILRCVPISNHLYFYWYRQILGQKVEFLVSFYNNEISEKSEIFDDQFSVERPDGSNFTLKIRSTKLEDSAMYFCASSGIANTGELFFGEGSRLTVL.

The chain couples TRBV11-2 to TRBJ1-5, with a tentative D call TRBD1 (6 bases). The V gene lost 4 bases and the J gene lost 6 bases, with 16 bases spanning the gap. This CDR3 has 15 residues. Germline CDR1 is SGHAT and CDR2 is FQNNGV. CDR3: CASSSGAGSGQPQHF. The CDR3, as DNA: TGTGCCAGCAGCTCGGGGGCAGGGAGCGGTCAGCCCCAGCATTTT.

The chain recombines TRBV7-9 with TRBJ2-7; 14 bases map to TRBD2. J was trimmed by 2 bases and V by 5 bases; bases with no gene match: 5. CDR1 and CDR2 from the germline V gene are SEHNR and FQNEAQ (reference sequence). The CDR3 has 16 residues. CDR3 in DNA: TGTGCCAGCAGCCTTGGGACTAGCGGGAGTGCCTACGAGCAGTACTTC. It is translated as CASSLGTSGSAYEQYF.

V usage is TRBV6-5 and J usage is TRBJ2-7; 8 bases are shared with TRBD2. Trimming cost V 0 bases and J 2 bases; bases outside gene matches: 6. From germline, CDR1 is MNHEY and CDR2 SVGAGI. The CDR3 loop spans 16 amino acids. Written as DNA, the CDR3 is TGTGCCAGCAGTTACTCGAGCGGGAGTTGGGCCTACGAGCAGTACTTC. It is translated as CASSYSSGSWAYEQYF.

The rearrangement uses TRBV4-1 and TRBJ2-7; the D gene is possibly TRBD1 (6 bases). The CDR3 loop spans 15 amino acids. The ends were cut back, 1 base at V and 2 bases at J, with 12 bases in the middle. From germline, CDR1 is MGHRA and CDR2 YSYEKL. The CDR3 spells CASSQAVRGPYEQYF. The CDR3 bases are TGCGCCAGCAGCCAAGCCGTCAGGGGCCCCTACGAGCAGTACTTC.